A selection of T cell receptor beta chains follows, all from one sample in a study of blood T cell repertoires in COVID-19. Assay used: immunoSEQ multiplex PCR; TCRdb lists only in-frame clones, some missing. In the table there are approximately 410,000 clones, roughly 89% of which are singletons. The specimen sequenced was peripheral blood. Source of these receptors: a woman in her 30s with active or convalescent COVID-19. Each CDR3 is given with its conserved first and last residue. Clone size is given for some rows only: seen once, a few or many times, or a class if the clone is expanded.

V gene	clone size	J gene	CDR3 protein
TRBV2	NA	TRBJ2-3	CASSDGTGADTQYF
TRBV7-8	NA	TRBJ1-1	CASSLVAGGSEAFF
TRBV10-3	NA	TRBJ1-2	CAISESPGQFNYGYTF
TRBV4-1	NA	TRBJ2-4	CASSQERGLLAKNIQYF
TRBV6-1	NA	TRBJ1-2	CASSVPPGQGNYGYTF
TRBV9	NA	TRBJ2-3	CASSVTGADTQYF
TRBV3-1/TRBV3-2	NA	TRBJ2-5	CASSQGTGGAETQYF
TRBV18	NA	TRBJ2-2	CASSAGGRNTGELFF
TRBV25-1	few	TRBJ2-5	CASSEQGARETQYF
TRBV6-5	NA	TRBJ2-1	CASSYVAGGPNEQFF
TRBV6-5	NA	TRBJ2-1	CASSLAGGHYEQFF
TRBV6-2/TRBV6-3	NA	TRBJ2-3	CASSYSNPTVPDTQYF
TRBV29-1	once	TRBJ2-3	CSVDVGGADTQYF
TRBV20-1	NA	TRBJ1-1	CSVSRQMAFF
TRBV14	few	TRBJ2-4	CASSRTSGNIQYF
TRBV20-1	NA	TRBJ1-6	CSAVRGQALHF
TRBV7-2	NA	TRBJ1-1	CASSLVETGGFWNTEAFF
TRBV2	once	TRBJ1-3	CASSTGGMGNTIYF
TRBV18	NA	TRBJ2-1	CASSLGLAGHNEQFF
TRBV11-2	NA	TRBJ1-1	CASSLVSTFNTEAFF
TRBV27	once	TRBJ2-7	CASRIQGQYYEQYF
TRBV5-4	few	TRBJ1-1	CASSLQGNTEAFF
TRBV19	once	TRBJ1-2	CASSIPPPWAAGEDYGYTF
TRBV5-1	NA	TRBJ2-2	CASSAGQGTANTGELFF
TRBV4-2	once	TRBJ1-2	CASSQETLGGTGYTF
TRBV10-1	NA	TRBJ2-6	CASSSDNSGANVLTF
TRBV7-9	NA	TRBJ1-4	CASSSTGQGVEKLFF
TRBV10-3	NA	TRBJ2-1	CAISEEYGTSVSTYNEQFF
TRBV6-5	NA	TRBJ2-3	CASSNTSYADTQYF
TRBV6-5	NA	TRBJ1-5	CASRGTGGSQPQHF
TRBV6-5	NA	TRBJ1-2	CASRAGGRFYGYTF
TRBV15	NA	TRBJ1-5	CATSNRVSQGAQHF
TRBV9	NA	TRBJ1-1	CASSAGQLNTEAFF
TRBV3-1/TRBV3-2	NA	TRBJ1-4	CASSRAGGNEKLFF
TRBV6-5	NA	TRBJ1-5	CASITTGSNQPQHF
TRBV24-1	once	TRBJ1-5	CATSDSPLGTVYQPQHF
TRBV5-1	NA	TRBJ2-3	CATQAVADLTDTQYF
TRBV27	NA	TRBJ2-3	CASSLTGFLDTQYF
TRBV5-1	NA	TRBJ1-1	CASSQTGTEAFF
TRBV5-1	NA	TRBJ2-5	CASSQTSGGKETQYF
TRBV5-1	NA	TRBJ2-1	CASSHGTGEYNEQFF
TRBV7-9	NA	TRBJ1-2	CASSLEYREGLGYTF
TRBV29-1	NA	TRBJ2-3	CSVDLSTDTQYF
TRBV14	NA	TRBJ2-1	CASSPEPLAGGRNEQFF
TRBV6-6	NA	TRBJ1-6	CASSPYFSEVTYNSPLHF
TRBV4-1	NA	TRBJ1-4	CASSQGVGPTNEKLFF